Shown below are 11 T cell receptor beta chains from a single sample sequenced in a study of T cell responses to AZD1222 COVID-19 vaccine. Profiling relied on immunoSEQ multiplex PCR, and the TCRdb table lists in-frame clones only, not all of them. This table has roughly 150,000 clones, more than 85% appearing once. The source material was peripheral blood, sampled after recovery from COVID-19. The source of these receptors is an adult who had recovered from COVID-19.

J is TRBJ1-1 and V is TRBV27; TRBD1 might be the D (6 bases). With 9 bases removed from V and 5 bases from J, the gap between germline ends came to 19 bases. Germline CDR1 MNHEY, CDR2 SMNVEV (reference sequence). This CDR3 region has 14 residues. DNA of the CDR3: TGTGCCAGTCAAATACAGGGTGAAGGGACTGAAGCTTTCTTT. It encodes CASQIQGEGTEAFF.

The rearrangement links TRBV7-8 to TRBJ1-1, with 7 positions matching TRBD1. The V gene's germline CDR1 is SGHVS and CDR2 FQNEAQ. V trimming: 1 base; J trimming: 2 bases; junction bases outside the gene matches: 4. The CDR3 consists of 15 residues. The CDR3 spells CASSLGGTANTEAFF. CDR3 bases: TGTGCCAGCAGCTTAGGTGGGACAGCCAACACTGAAGCTTTCTTT.

The gene calls are TRBV19 and TRBJ1-2; the match to TRBD1 covers 9 bases. CDR1 is LNHDA, CDR2 SQIVND, per germline (reference sequence). The CDR3 spans 17 residues. The junction had 16 bases not matched to a gene; V was cut back by 3 bases and J by 8 bases. The CDR3 sequence is CASSIRGQGVNGRGYTF. The CDR3 bases are TGTGCCAGTAGTATTAGGGGACAGGGAGTGAACGGAAGAGGCTACACCTTC.

Details on this clone: At one boundary the junction diverges from the germline segment, which might be a read error. The V and J genes are TRBV27 and TRBJ2-3; no reliable D call. CDR3 length: 13 residues. The germline V gene has CDR1 MNHEY and CDR2 SMNVEV (reference sequence). In DNA form, the CDR3 reads TGTACCAGCAGTTTTTACGGTACAGATACGCAGTATTTT. Encoded protein: CTSSFYGTDTQYF.

This sequence joins TRBV14 and TRBJ2-7, with D possibly being TRBD2 (5 bases). Trimming removed 1 base at V and 3 bases at J, with 13 bases between. Germline values: CDR1 SGHDN, CDR2 FVKESK. The CDR3 contains 15 residues. CDR3 loop: CASSQVTEGVYEQYF. In DNA form, the CDR3 reads TGTGCCAGCAGCCAAGTCACCGAGGGTGTCTACGAGCAGTACTTC. Combining the CDR3 with reference TRBV14 and TRBJ2-7 gives the whole variable domain EAGVTQFPSHSVIEKGQTVTLRCDPISGHDNLYWYRRVMGKEIKFLLHFVKESKQDESGMPNNRFLAERTGGTYSTLKVQPAELEDSGVYFCASSQVTEGVYEQYFGPGTRLTVT.

V usage is TRBV5-1 and J usage is TRBJ2-3, with D unresolved. The V gene lost 0 bases and the J gene lost 0 bases, with 11 bases spanning the gap. In germline, CDR1 is SGHRS, CDR2 YFSETQ. The CDR3 has 16 amino acids. The DNA for the CDR3 is TGCGCCAGCAGCTTGGTGGGCGGATCTAGCACAGATACGCAGTATTTT. This translates into CASSLVGGSSTDTQYF.

The CDR3 DNA reads as TGTGCCACCAGCAGAGCTAATGAGCAGTTCTTC. Translating it yields CATSRANEQFF. The chain carries TRBV15 and TRBJ2-1; D not certain. From germline, CDR1 is LNHNV and CDR2 YYDKDF (reference sequence). The CDR3 consists of 11 residues. V lost 1 base and J lost 7, with 2 bases in between.

This rearrangement joins TRBV6-6 to TRBJ1-4; D ambiguous. Trimming pared 6 bases from V and 3 bases from J, leaving 11 bases between. CDR1 is MNHNY and CDR2 is SVGAGI in the germline V gene (reference sequence). The CDR3 has 14 amino acids. The chain's CDR3 is CASRGQAPNEKLFF. The CDR3 bases are TGTGCCAGCAGGGGCCAGGCACCTAATGAAAAACTGTTTTTT.

The CDR3 nucleotides are TGTGCCAGCAGCTTATTACCGGGGGCTTTTGGGACAGATACGCAGTATTTT. Translating gives CASSLLPGAFGTDTQYF. The rearrangement joins TRBV7-8 to TRBJ2-3; D may match TRBD1 or TRBD2 (6 bases each). CDR1 SGHVS and CDR2 FQNEAQ come from the germline V gene. The CDR3 spans 17 residues. Trimming took 2 bases from V and 3 from J, leaving 18 bases between them.

This sequence joins TRBV6-1 and TRBJ1-3, with unresolved D. The CDR3 runs 16 residues. Between the trimmed V and J ends, which lost 2 bases and 0 bases, there was a span of 11 bases. Looked up from germline, CDR1 is MNHNS and CDR2 is SASEGT. The CDR3 is CASSELSFRSGNTIYF. DNA for the CDR3: TGTGCCAGCAGTGAATTAAGTTTCCGCTCTGGAAACACCATATATTTT.

The rearrangement uses TRBV11-1 and TRBJ1-2; 9 nucleotides agree with TRBD1. Trimming at V came to 5 bases and at J to 0 bases, leaving 4 bases not matched to a gene. Germline CDR1 is SGHAT and CDR2 is FQDESV (reference sequence). There are 15 residues in the CDR3. CDR3 in amino acids: CASSAGQGTNYGYTF. The CDR3 coding sequence is TGTGCCAGCAGCGCGGGACAGGGAACTAACTATGGCTACACCTTC.